What follows are 18 T cell receptor beta chains derived from one specimen sequenced in a study of long-term antiretroviral therapy in people with HIV. Survey-level immunoSEQ v3.0 assays were run. This table comes from immunoSEQ multiplex PCR, and its TCRdb copy is limited to in-frame clones, with some not included. Of about 25,000 clones in the sample, approximately 80% were seen once. Sequencing used unsorted PBMCs, obtained at the start of antiretroviral therapy, before treatment. Receptor source: a woman between 18 and 30 years old with HIV.

The chain uses TRBV11-1 and TRBJ2-3; TRBD2 is a possible D gene (6 bases). Germline loops: CDR1 SGHAT, CDR2 FQDESV (reference sequence). Trimming cost V 6 bases and J 2 bases, with 12 bases left between them. The CDR3 is 14 amino acids. The CDR3 DNA is TGTGCCAGCAGTCATCGGGGGTCCACAGATACGCAGTATTTT. Amino acid sequence: CASSHRGSTDTQYF.

The genes are TRBV19 and TRBJ2-7; 9 bases align to TRBD1. This CDR3 comprises 14 residues. CDR1 and CDR2 (germline): LNHDA, SQIVND (reference sequence). Trimming at V came to 4 bases and at J to 1 base, leaving 2 bases not matched to a gene. The CDR3 sequence: CASSTTGGSYEQYF. The CDR3 DNA is TGTGCCAGTAGTACGACAGGGGGTTCCTACGAGCAGTACTTC.

This clone was picked up a small number of times. The chain recombines TRBV15 with TRBJ1-2, with 8 bases fitting TRBD1. This CDR3 is 13 amino acids long. Trimming removed 4 bases from V and 8 bases from J; junction bases left unmatched: 6. Germline CDR1 reads LNHNV; CDR2 reads YYDKDF (reference sequence). The CDR3 DNA sequence: TGTGCCACCAGCACGGTGTACAGGGGGGGCTACACCTTC. This sequence encodes CATSTVYRGGYTF.

V gene TRBV6-6 combines with J gene TRBJ2-7; D possibly corresponds to TRBD2 (6 bases). Germline CDR1 and CDR2: MNHNY and SVGAGI (reference sequence). The V end was cut by 7 bases, the J end by 0 bases, with 13 bases between. The CDR3 contains 14 residues. Here the CDR3 reads CASTHSRGSYEQYF. The DNA for the CDR3 is TGTGCCAGCACCCACTCGCGGGGCTCCTACGAGCAGTACTTC.

The chain uses TRBV6-5 and TRBJ1-2; 9 bases line up with TRBD1. CDR3 size: 14 residues. V shed 5 bases, J shed 4 bases, and the junction held 5 bases outside the gene matches. Germline V CDR1 and CDR2: MNHEY, SVGAGI. This CDR3 is CASSPGQGSYGYTF. The CDR3 nucleotides read TGTGCCAGCAGTCCGGGACAGGGTAGCTATGGCTACACCTTC.

In this sample, this clone turned up a few times. This CDR3 reads CASSLLGPPDSPLHF. DNA of the CDR3: TGTGCCAGCAGCTTACTCGGACCCCCGGACTCACCCCTCCACTTT. This rearrangement joins TRBV7-9 to TRBJ1-6, with D unresolved. Deletions cut 2 bases from V and 10 bases from J, with 15 bases between. The germline gives CDR1 SEHNR, CDR2 FQNEAQ (reference sequence). The CDR3 sequence is 15 residues long.

The V and J genes are TRBV4-3 and TRBJ2-1; no definite D call. V dropped 0 bases and J dropped 8 bases, with 20 bases sitting between them. This CDR3 contains 17 residues. Germline V gives CDR1 LGHNA, CDR2 YSLEER. CDR3 nucleotides: TGCGCCAGCAGCCAAGAATTTTACGTTATCGGGTCCCATGAGCAGTTCTTC. Translating it yields CASSQEFYVIGSHEQFF.

As for this clone: At the DNA level, this CDR3 is encoded by other sequences in the same sample as well. This chain connects TRBV7-3 to TRBJ2-2; 9 nucleotides line up with TRBD1. In germline, CDR1 is SGHTA, CDR2 FQGTGA. CDR3 size: 15 residues. Trimming removed 5 bases from V and 1 base from J; junction bases left unmatched: 2. Written as DNA, the CDR3 is TGTGCCAGCAGCCCGGGACAGGGGAACACCGGGGAGCTGTTTTTT. It yields the protein CASSPGQGNTGELFF.

This clone was detected once. This rearrangement joins TRBV6-5 to TRBJ1-2; D gene unclear. Deletions cut 5 bases from V and 1 base from J, with 8 bases between. This CDR3 spans 13 amino acids. Looked up from germline, CDR1 is MNHEY and CDR2 is SVGAGI. DNA of the CDR3: TGTGCCAGCAGTCGAGACGGTAACTATGGCTACACCTTC. Its translation: CASSRDGNYGYTF.

This clone turned up a few times. This sequence joins TRBV10-3 and TRBJ2-7; D assignment may be TRBD1 or TRBD2 (5 bases each). Trimming left V 0 bases short and J 6 bases short, with 18 bases between. There are 16 residues in the CDR3. Germline V gives CDR1 ENHRY, CDR2 SYGVKD. The CDR3 region is CAISESTQARGAEQYF. CDR3 sequence (DNA): TGTGCCATCAGTGAGTCAACACAGGCTCGAGGGGCCGAGCAGTACTTC.

The J gene is TRBJ2-1, the V gene TRBV2; possibly TRBD2 for D (6 bases). The V end was cut by 1 base, the J end by 5 bases, with 12 bases between. The CDR3 runs to 15 residues. CDR1 is SNHLY, CDR2 FYNNEI, per germline. The CDR3 DNA reads as TGTGCCAGCAGTGAAGTACTAGCAGACAACAATGAGCAGTTCTTC. Amino acids: CASSEVLADNNEQFF.

V is TRBV20-1 and J is TRBJ2-7; no clear D. Germline V CDR1 and CDR2: DFQATT, SNEGSKA (reference sequence). The germline V and J ends were trimmed by 6 bases and 3 bases, with 9 bases remaining between them. The CDR3 length is 11 residues. CDR3 bases: TGCAGTGCAAGTTGGGACTACGAGCAGTACTTC. This encodes CSASWDYEQYF.

V is TRBV4-2 and J is TRBJ1-2; TRBD1 matches 7 bases. This CDR3 is 18 amino acids long. V gave up 3 bases and J gave up 8 bases; unmatched junction bases: 21. Germline CDR1 LGHNA, CDR2 YNFKEQ. The CDR3 DNA reads TGTGCCAGCAGCCACCGAGGAGGTCCGACAGGGTCAGGAGGAGGCTACACCTTC. Encoded protein: CASSHRGGPTGSGGGYTF.

The chain is built from TRBV18 and TRBJ1-5; D not resolved. CDR3 length: 13 residues. Germline assignment: CDR1 KGHSH and CDR2 LQKENI. The V end was cut by 0 bases, the J end by 6 bases, with 6 bases between. CDR3 residues: CASSPPGVQPQHF. For the CDR3, the DNA is TGTGCCAGCTCACCACCTGGAGTTCAGCCCCAGCATTTT. The full variable domain, its missing parts supplied by reference TRBV18 and TRBJ1-5, is NAGVMQNPRHLVRRRGQEARLRCSPMKGHSHVYWYRQLPEEGLKFMVYLQKENIIDESGMPKERFSAEFPKEGPSILRIQQVVRGDSAAYFCASSPPGVQPQHFGDGTRLSIL.

The chain combines TRBV30 with TRBJ1-5; a possible D gene is TRBD1 (5 bases). V shed 3 bases and J shed 6 bases, with 15 bases lying between them. The length of the CDR3 is 14 residues. Germline V gives CDR1 GTSNPN, CDR2 SVGIG (reference sequence). CDR3 region: CAWRGGGSGQPQHF. CDR3 DNA sequence: TGTGCCTGGAGAGGCGGGGGAAGCGGTCAGCCCCAGCATTTT.

The V and J genes are TRBV7-6 and TRBJ2-7; D unclear. Trimming pared 1 base from V and 6 bases from J, leaving 7 bases between. Germline CDR1 is SGHVS and CDR2 is FNYEAQ. This CDR3 has 12 residues. In nucleotides, the CDR3 is TGTGCCAGCAGCTTAGGTTCGCTCGAGCAGTACTTC. Its translation: CASSLGSLEQYF. The full variable domain, in which reference TRBV7-6 and TRBJ2-7 provide the parts outside the CDR3, is GAGVSQSPRYKVTKRGQDVALRCDPISGHVSLYWYRQALGQGPEFLTYFNYEAQQDKSGLPNDRFSAERPEGSISTLTIQRTEQRDSAMYRCASSLGSLEQYFGPGTRLTVT.

This clone was counted a few times. The rearrangement uses TRBV5-4 and TRBJ1-1; the match to TRBD1 covers 7 bases. Per germline, CDR1 SGHNT and CDR2 YYREEE (reference sequence). The CDR3 is 15 amino acids. The junction had 6 bases not matched to a gene; V was cut back by 4 bases and J by 0 bases. The chain's CDR3 is CASSVTGTVNTEAFF. The CDR3 DNA reads TGTGCCAGCAGCGTAACCGGGACAGTGAACACTGAAGCTTTCTTT.

J is TRBJ2-7 and V is TRBV10-1; D is perhaps TRBD1 (6 bases). The V and J ends lost 5 bases and 2 bases respectively, with 10 bases between them. The CDR3 spans 13 residues. Germline lookup yields CDR1 WNHNN and CDR2 SYGVQD (reference sequence). The DNA of the CDR3 is TGCGCCAGCAGTAATACAGGGACCTACGAGCAGTACTTC. It encodes CASSNTGTYEQYF.